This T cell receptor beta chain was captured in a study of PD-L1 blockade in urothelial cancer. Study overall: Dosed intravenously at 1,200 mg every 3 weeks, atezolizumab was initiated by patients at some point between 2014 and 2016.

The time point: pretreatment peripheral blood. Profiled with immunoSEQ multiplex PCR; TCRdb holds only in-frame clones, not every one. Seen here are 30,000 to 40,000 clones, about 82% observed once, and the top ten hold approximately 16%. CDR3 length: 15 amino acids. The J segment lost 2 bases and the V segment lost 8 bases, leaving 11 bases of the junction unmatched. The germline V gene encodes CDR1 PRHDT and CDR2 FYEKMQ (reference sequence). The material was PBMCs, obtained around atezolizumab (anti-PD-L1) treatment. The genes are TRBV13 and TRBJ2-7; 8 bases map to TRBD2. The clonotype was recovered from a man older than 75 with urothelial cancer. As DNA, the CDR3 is TGTGCCAGCCGGCCCAGGGCGGGAGGAACCTACGAGCAGTACTTC. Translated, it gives CASRPRAGGTYEQYF.